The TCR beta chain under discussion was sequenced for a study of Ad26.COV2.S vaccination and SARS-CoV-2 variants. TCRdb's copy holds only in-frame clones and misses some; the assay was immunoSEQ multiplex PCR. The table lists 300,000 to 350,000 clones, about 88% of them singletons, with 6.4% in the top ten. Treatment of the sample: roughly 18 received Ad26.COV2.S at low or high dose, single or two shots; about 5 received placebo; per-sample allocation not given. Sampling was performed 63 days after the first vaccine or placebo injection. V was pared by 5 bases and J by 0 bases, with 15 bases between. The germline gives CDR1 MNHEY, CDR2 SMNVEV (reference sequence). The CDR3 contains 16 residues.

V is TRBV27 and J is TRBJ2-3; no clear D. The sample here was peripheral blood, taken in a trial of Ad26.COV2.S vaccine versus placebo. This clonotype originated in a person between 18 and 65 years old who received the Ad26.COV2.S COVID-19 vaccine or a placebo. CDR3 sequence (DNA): TGTGCCAGCAGTGCAATAAGAGTACGTAGCACAGATACGCAGTATTTT. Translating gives CASSAIRVRSTDTQYF.